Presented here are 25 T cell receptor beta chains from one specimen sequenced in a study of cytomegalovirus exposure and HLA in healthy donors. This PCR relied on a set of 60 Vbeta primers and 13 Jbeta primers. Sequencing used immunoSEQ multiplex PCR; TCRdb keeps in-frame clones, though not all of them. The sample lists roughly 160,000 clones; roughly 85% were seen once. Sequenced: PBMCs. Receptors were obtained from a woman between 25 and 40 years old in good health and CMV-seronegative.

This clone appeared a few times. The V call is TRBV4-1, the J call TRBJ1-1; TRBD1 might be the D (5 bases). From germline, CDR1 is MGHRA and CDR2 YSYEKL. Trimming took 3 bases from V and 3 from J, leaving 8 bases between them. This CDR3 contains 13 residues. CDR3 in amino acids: CASSHQGDTEAFF. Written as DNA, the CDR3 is TGCGCCAGCAGCCACCAGGGTGACACTGAAGCTTTCTTT.

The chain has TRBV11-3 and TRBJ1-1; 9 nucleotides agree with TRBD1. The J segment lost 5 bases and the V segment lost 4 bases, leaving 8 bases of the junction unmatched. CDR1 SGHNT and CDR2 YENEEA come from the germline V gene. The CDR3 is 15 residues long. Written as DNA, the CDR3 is TGTGCCAGCAGCTCAAGTGGGACAGGGAGGACTGAAGCTTTCTTT. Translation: CASSSSGTGRTEAFF.

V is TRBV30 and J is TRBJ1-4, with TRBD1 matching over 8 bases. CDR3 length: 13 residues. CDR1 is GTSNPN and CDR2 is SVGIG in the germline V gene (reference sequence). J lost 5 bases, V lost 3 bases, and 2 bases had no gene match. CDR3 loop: CAWRAGGNEKLFF. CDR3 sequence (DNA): TGTGCCTGGAGGGCAGGGGGCAATGAAAAACTGTTTTTT.

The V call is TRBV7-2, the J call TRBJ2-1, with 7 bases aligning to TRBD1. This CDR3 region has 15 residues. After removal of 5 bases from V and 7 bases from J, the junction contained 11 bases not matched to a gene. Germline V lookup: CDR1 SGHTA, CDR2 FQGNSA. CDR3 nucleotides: TGTGCCAGCAGCCCAGACAGGGTAACCTTAAATGAGCAGTTCTTC. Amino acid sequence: CASSPDRVTLNEQFF.

This CDR3 is CASSPFGADTQYF. Here the CDR3 DNA reads TGTGCCAGCTCACCATTCGGGGCAGATACGCAGTATTTT. The gene calls are TRBV18 and TRBJ2-3; D is possibly TRBD2 (5 bases). Trimming pared 2 bases from V and 4 bases from J, leaving 7 bases between. The CDR3 is 13 residues long. CDR1 KGHSH and CDR2 LQKENI come from the germline V gene.

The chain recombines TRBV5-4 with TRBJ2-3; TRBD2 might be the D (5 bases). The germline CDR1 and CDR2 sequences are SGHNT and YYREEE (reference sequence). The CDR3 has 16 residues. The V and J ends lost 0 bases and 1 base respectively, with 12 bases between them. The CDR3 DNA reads TGTGCCAGCAGCTTGGCCGCTAGCTTCGGCACAGATACGCAGTATTTT. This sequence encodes CASSLAASFGTDTQYF. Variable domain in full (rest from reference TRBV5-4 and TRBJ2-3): ETGVTQSPTHLIKTRGQQVTLRCSSQSGHNTVSWYQQALGQGPQFIFQYYREEENGRGNFPPRFSGLQFPNYSSELNVNALELDDSALYLCASSLAASFGTDTQYFGPGTRLTVL.

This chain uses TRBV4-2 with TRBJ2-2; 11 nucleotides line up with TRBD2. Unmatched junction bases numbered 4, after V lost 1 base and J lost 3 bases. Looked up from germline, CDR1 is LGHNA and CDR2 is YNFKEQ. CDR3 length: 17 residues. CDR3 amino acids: CASSQVPGLADTGELFF. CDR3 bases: TGTGCCAGCAGCCAAGTTCCGGGACTAGCGGACACCGGGGAGCTGTTTTTT.

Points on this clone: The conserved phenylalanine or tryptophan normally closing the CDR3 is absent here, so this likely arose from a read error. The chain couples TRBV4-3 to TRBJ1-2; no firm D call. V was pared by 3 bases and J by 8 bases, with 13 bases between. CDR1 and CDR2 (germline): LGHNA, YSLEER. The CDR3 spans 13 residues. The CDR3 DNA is TGCGCCAGCAGCCAGGCAACCGCTTGGGGCTACACCCTC. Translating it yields CASSQATAWGYTL.

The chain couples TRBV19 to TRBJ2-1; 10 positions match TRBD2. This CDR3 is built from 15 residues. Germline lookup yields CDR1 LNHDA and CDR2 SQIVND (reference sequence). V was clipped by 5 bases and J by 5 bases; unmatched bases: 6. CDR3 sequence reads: CASSLLAGSNNEQFF. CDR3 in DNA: TGTGCCAGTAGTCTACTAGCGGGGAGTAACAATGAGCAGTTCTTC.

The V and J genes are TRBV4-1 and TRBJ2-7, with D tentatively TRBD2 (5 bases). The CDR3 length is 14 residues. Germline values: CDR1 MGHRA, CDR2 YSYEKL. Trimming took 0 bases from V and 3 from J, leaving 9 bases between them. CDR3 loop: CASSQEPGSYEQYF. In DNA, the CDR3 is TGCGCCAGCAGCCAAGAACCGGGAAGCTACGAGCAGTACTTC.

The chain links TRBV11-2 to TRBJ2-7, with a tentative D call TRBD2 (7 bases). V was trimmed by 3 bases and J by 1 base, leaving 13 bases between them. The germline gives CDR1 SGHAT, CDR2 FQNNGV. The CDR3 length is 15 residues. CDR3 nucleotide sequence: TGTGCCAGCAGCTTTGGCGGGGGCCGTTCCTACGAGCAGTACTTC. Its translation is CASSFGGGRSYEQYF. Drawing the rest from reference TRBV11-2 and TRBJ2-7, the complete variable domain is EAGVAQSPRYKIIEKRQSVAFWCNPISGHATLYWYQQILGQGPKLLIQFQNNGVVDDSQLPKDRFSAERLKGVDSTLKIQPAKLEDSAVYLCASSFGGGRSYEQYFGPGTRLTVT.

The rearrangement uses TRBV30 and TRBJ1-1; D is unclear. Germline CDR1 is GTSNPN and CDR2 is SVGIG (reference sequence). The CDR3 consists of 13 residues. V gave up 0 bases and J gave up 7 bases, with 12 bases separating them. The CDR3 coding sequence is TGTGCCTGGAGTGTACTTGGAGGGTTTGAAGCTTTCTTT. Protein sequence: CAWSVLGGFEAFF.

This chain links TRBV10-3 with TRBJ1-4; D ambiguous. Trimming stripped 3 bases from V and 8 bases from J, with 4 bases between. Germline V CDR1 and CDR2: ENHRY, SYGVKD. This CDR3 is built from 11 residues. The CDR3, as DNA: TGTGCCATCAGTGACCTAGAAAAACTGTTTTTT. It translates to CAISDLEKLFF.

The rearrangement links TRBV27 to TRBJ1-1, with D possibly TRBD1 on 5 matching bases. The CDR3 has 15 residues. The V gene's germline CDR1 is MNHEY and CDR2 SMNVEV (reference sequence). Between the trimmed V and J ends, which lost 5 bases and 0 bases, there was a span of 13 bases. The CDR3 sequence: CASSPLTDMNTEAFF. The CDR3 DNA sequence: TGTGCCAGCAGTCCCTTGACAGATATGAACACTGAAGCTTTCTTT.

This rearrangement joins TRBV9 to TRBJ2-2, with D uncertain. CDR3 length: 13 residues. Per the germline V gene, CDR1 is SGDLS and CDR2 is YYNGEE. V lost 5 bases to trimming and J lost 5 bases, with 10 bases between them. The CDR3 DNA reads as TGTGCCAGCAGTCCCACAGTGACCGGGGAGCTGTTTTTT. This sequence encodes CASSPTVTGELFF.

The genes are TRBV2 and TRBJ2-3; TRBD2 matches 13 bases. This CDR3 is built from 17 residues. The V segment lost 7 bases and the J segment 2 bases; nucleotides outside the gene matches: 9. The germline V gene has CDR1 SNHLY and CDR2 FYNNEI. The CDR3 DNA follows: TGTGCCAGCAACCCGGGACTAGCGGGGCGATTCACAGATACGCAGTATTTT. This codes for CASNPGLAGRFTDTQYF.

CDR3 nucleotides: TGCGCCAGCAGCCATACCGACAGGAGAGAAAATCAGCCCCAGCATTTT. Translated: CASSHTDRRENQPQHF. V is TRBV4-1 and J is TRBJ1-5; a weak D match, TRBD1 (6 bases). With 3 bases removed from V and 4 bases from J, the gap between germline ends came to 16 bases. Germline CDR1 and CDR2: MGHRA and YSYEKL. The CDR3 contains 16 residues.

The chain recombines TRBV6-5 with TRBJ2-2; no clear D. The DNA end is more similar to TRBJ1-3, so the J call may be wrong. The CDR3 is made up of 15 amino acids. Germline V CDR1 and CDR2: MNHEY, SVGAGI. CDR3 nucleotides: TGTGCCAGCAGGGGAGGGAAGTCCTCTGGAAACACCATATATTTT. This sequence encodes CASRGGKSSGNTIYF.

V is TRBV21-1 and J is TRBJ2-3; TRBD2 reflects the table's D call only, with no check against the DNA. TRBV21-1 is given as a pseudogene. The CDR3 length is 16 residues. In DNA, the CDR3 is TGTGCCAGCAGCAGAACGACTAGCGCGGTCACAGATACGCAGTATTTT. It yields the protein CASSRTTSAVTDTQYF.

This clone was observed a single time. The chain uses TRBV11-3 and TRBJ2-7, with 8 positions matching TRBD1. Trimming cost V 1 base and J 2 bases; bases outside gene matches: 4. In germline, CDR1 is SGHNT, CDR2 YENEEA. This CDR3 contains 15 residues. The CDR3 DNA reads TGTGCCAGCAGCTTAGCTGGACAGGGAACCTACGAGCAGTACTTC. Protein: CASSLAGQGTYEQYF.

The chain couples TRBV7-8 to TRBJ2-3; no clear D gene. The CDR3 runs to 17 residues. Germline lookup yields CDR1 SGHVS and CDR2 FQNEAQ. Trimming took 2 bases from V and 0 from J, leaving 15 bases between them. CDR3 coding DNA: TGTGCCAGCAGCTTACCCCTAGGAGAGACTAGCACAGATACGCAGTATTTT. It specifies CASSLPLGETSTDTQYF.

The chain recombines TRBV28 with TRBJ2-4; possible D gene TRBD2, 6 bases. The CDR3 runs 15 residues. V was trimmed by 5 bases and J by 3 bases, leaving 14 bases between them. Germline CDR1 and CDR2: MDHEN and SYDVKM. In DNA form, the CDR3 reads TGTGCCAGCAGTGAGGAGGGCCGGGGCAAAAACATTCAGTACTTC. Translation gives CASSEEGRGKNIQYF.

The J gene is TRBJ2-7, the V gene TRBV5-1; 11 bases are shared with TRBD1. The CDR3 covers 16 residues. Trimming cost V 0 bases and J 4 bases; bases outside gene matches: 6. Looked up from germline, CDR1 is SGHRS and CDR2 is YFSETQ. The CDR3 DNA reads TGCGCCAGCAGCTTGGCTGCCGGGACAGGGGGATACGAGCAGTACTTC. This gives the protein CASSLAAGTGGYEQYF.

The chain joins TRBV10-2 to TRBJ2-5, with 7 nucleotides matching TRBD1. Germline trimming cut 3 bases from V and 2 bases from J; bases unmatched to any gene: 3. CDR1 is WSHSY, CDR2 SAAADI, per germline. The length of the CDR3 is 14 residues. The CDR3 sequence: CASSDHRGQETQYF. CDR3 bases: TGCGCCAGCAGTGATCACAGGGGTCAAGAGACCCAGTACTTC.

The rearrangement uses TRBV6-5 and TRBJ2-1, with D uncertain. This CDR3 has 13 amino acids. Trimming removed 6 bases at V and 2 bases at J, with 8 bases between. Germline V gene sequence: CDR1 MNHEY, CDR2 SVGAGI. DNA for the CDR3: TGTGCCAGCAGGCCCACAGCCTACAATGAGCAGTTCTTC. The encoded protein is CASRPTAYNEQFF.